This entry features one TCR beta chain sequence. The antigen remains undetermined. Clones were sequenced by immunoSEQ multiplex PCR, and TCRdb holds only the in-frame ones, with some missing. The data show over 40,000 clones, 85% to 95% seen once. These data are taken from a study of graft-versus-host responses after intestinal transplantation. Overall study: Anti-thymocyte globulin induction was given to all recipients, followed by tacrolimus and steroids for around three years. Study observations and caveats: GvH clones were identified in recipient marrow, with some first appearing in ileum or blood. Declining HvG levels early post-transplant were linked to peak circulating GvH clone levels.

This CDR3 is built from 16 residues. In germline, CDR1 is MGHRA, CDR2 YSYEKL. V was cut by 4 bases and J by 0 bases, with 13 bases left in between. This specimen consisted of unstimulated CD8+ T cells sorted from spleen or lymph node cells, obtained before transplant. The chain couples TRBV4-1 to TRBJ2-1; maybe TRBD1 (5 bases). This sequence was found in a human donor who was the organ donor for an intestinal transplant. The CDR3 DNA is TGCGCCAGCAGCCCGACAGAGAATTACTCCTACAATGAGCAGTTCTTC. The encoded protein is CASSPTENYSYNEQFF.